The 28 T cell receptor beta chains reported below all come from one sample, sequenced in a study of quantifying T cell responses using KT2 cells. As for the study in general: TCR alpha and beta constant-region primers primed reverse transcription of RNA.

The cDNA 3' end received a ligated oligonucleotide with a UMI. An equimolar mix of RC1.1 and RC1.2 primed the beta chain across TRBC1 and TRBC2. TCRdb redid the calling of the UMI-ligation and nested PCR reads with MiXCR, one entry per CDR3 protein. The profile shows tens of thousands of distinct CDR3 sequences, 11% of them singletons. Source material: PBMCs spiked with cells of the T cell clone KT2. These receptors originate from a human donor.

This clonotype was observed once. The chain uses TRBV27 and TRBJ1-6; D is unclear. Germline loops: CDR1 MNHEY, CDR2 SMNVEV (reference sequence). The CDR3 runs to 15 residues. V was shortened by 5 bases and J by 2 bases, with 10 bases between the two germline ends. CDR3 amino acids: CASSVQRTYNSPLHF. CDR3 DNA sequence: TGTGCCAGCAGTGTACAGAGAACCTATAATTCACCCCTCCACTTT.

This clonotype occurred a few times. V is TRBV2 and J is TRBJ2-7; TRBD1 is a possible D gene (7 bases). Germline-derived CDR1 and CDR2 are SNHLY and FYNNEI. V gave up 3 bases and J gave up 4 bases, with 13 bases separating them. The CDR3 is 14 residues long. This CDR3 reads CASSEEGAGYEQYF. DNA of the CDR3: TGTGCCAGCAGTGAGGAGGGGGCGGGTTACGAGCAGTACTTC. Based on the CDR3 plus reference TRBV2 and TRBJ2-7, the full variable domain is EPEVTQTPSHQVTQMGQEVILRCVPISNHLYFYWYRQILGQKVEFLVSFYNNEISEKSEIFDDQFSVERPDGSNFTLKIRSTKLEDSAMYFCASSEEGAGYEQYFGPGTRLTVT.

This clonotype was counted many times. The chain couples TRBV3-1 to TRBJ2-1; a weak D match, TRBD1 (6 bases). The CDR3 length is 15 residues. The germline V and J ends were trimmed by 0 bases and 9 bases, with 15 bases remaining between them. Germline CDR1 and CDR2: LGHDT and YNNKEL (reference sequence). The CDR3 bases are TGTGCCAGCAGCCAAGATCATGGGGGCTTGGGTGAGCAGTTCTTC. This encodes CASSQDHGGLGEQFF.

This clonotype was seen ten or more times. This chain connects TRBV5-4 to TRBJ2-7; D may match TRBD1 or TRBD2 (5 bases each). Deletions cut 0 bases from V and 5 bases from J, with 9 bases between. Per germline, CDR1 SGHNT and CDR2 YYREEE (reference sequence). This CDR3 has 13 amino acids. CDR3 loop: CASSLEVGDEQYF. The CDR3 region has the DNA TGTGCCAGCAGCTTGGAGGTGGGGGACGAGCAGTACTTC.

This clonotype was seen more than once but under ten times. V gene TRBV20-1 combines with J gene TRBJ1-3; D ambiguous. The CDR3 has 14 amino acids. The V end was cut by 1 base, the J end by 4 bases, with 11 bases between. Germline assignment: CDR1 DFQATT and CDR2 SNEGSKA (reference sequence). The CDR3 DNA follows: TGCAGTGCTAGAGGTGAAACGGGAGGAAACACCATATATTTT. Protein sequence: CSARGETGGNTIYF.

This clonotype has ten or more counts. The chain is built from TRBV6-5 and TRBJ2-5; D gene unclear. The CDR3 has 12 amino acids. The germline gives CDR1 MNHEY, CDR2 SVGAGI. Trimming took off 0 bases at V and 4 bases at J, with 3 bases between the two ends. The CDR3 sequence is CASSYSRETQYF. The CDR3, as DNA: TGTGCCAGCAGTTACTCGAGAGAGACCCAGTACTTC.

The chain couples TRBV6-5 to TRBJ2-1; tentative D call: TRBD1 (6 bases). In germline, CDR1 is MNHEY, CDR2 SVGAGI. Trimming took 4 bases from V and 3 from J, leaving 16 bases between them. This CDR3 comprises 16 residues. CDR3: CASSFSGEGVYNEQFF. CDR3 bases: TGTGCCAGCAGTTTCTCAGGGGAAGGGGTCTACAATGAGCAGTTCTTC.

Judged by abundance, this clonotype is medium-sized (0.01 to 0.1%). The chain employs TRBV7-3 and TRBJ2-7; TRBD2 aligns across 7 bases. This CDR3 contains 14 residues. The germline V gene has CDR1 SGHTA and CDR2 FQGTGA. V trimming: 4 bases; J trimming: 0 bases; junction bases outside the gene matches: 3. CDR3 region: CASSSRDYSYEQYF. CDR3 DNA sequence: TGTGCCAGCAGCTCCCGGGACTACTCCTACGAGCAGTACTTC.

This clonotype was recorded many times. The V and J genes are TRBV20-1 and TRBJ2-3; no clear D. The CDR3 spans 12 residues. The germline gives CDR1 DFQATT, CDR2 SNEGSKA (reference sequence). V lost 5 bases to trimming and J lost 6 bases, with 12 bases between them. The chain's CDR3 is CSAFPPGDTQYF. The CDR3 coding sequence is TGCAGTGCTTTTCCGCCAGGCGATACGCAGTATTTT.

This clonotype turned up a few times. This chain connects TRBV2 to TRBJ1-5; D is undetermined. The CDR3 has 15 residues. In germline, CDR1 is SNHLY, CDR2 FYNNEI. V was clipped by 2 bases and J by 3 bases, with 11 bases between them. The CDR3 spells CASSELVQINQPQHF. The CDR3 nucleotides read TGTGCCAGCAGTGAACTTGTACAGATCAATCAGCCCCAGCATTTT.

The chain combines TRBV6-6 with TRBJ2-1; the match to TRBD2 covers 9 bases. The CDR3 spans 14 residues. V was clipped by 8 bases and J by 4 bases; unmatched bases: 6. Germline-derived CDR1 and CDR2 are MNHNY and SVGAGI (reference sequence). CDR3 bases: TGTGCCAGCCTGACTAGCGGAACGTACAATGAGCAGTTCTTC. Translating gives CASLTSGTYNEQFF.

This clonotype was picked up a small number of times. The chain is built from TRBV19 and TRBJ2-1; D unclear. The CDR3 length is 12 residues. The germline V and J ends were trimmed by 7 bases and 10 bases, with 14 bases remaining between them. CDR1 is LNHDA and CDR2 is SQIVND in the germline V gene (reference sequence). The CDR3: CASTDLPGEQFF. The CDR3 nucleotides are TGTGCCAGTACCGATCTGCCGGGCGAGCAGTTCTTC.

In its sample, this clonotype is medium-sized (0.01 to 0.1%). This rearrangement joins TRBV7-2 to TRBJ1-6; TRBD1 aligns across 8 bases. The CDR3 spans 14 residues. Germline lookup yields CDR1 SGHTA and CDR2 FQGNSA. V lost 1 base and J lost 11; bases outside the gene matches: 4. This CDR3 is CASSLVDRAAPLHF. The CDR3 DNA follows: TGTGCCAGCAGCTTAGTGGACAGGGCCGCACCCCTCCACTTT.

This clonotype was picked up a small number of times. The chain joins TRBV12-3 or TRBV12-4 to TRBJ2-5; TRBD2 aligns across 7 bases. Trimming took 6 bases from V and 6 from J; bases not matched to a gene: 7. The CDR3 loop spans 13 amino acids. The CDR3: CASRGGLQKTQYF. DNA of the CDR3: TGTGCCAGCAGGGGGGGACTACAGAAGACCCAGTACTTC.

The V call is TRBV6-6, the J call TRBJ2-3, with D hard to call. The CDR3 has 13 residues. Germline V gene lookup returns CDR1 MNHNY and CDR2 SVGAGI (reference sequence). Trimming removed 2 bases at V and 2 bases at J, with 5 bases between. CDR3 sequence: CASSYLLTDTQYF. The CDR3, as DNA: TGTGCCAGCAGTTACCTGCTCACAGATACGCAGTATTTT.

In its sample, this clonotype was seen many times. The chain combines TRBV20-1 with TRBJ1-6; TRBD1 might be the D (6 bases). The CDR3 contains 13 residues. CDR1 and CDR2 from the germline V gene are DFQATT and SNEGSKA (reference sequence). The CDR3 is CSLLIQGESPLHF. The CDR3 DNA sequence: TGCAGCCTGCTGATACAGGGTGAATCACCCCTCCACTTT.

This rearrangement joins TRBV29-1 to TRBJ1-1, with unresolved D. The CDR3 spans 13 residues. Germline CDR1 SQVTM, CDR2 ANQGSEA. Trimming cost V 4 bases and J 4 bases, with 13 bases left between them. CDR3 in amino acids: CSVVGPEATEAFF. CDR3 sequence (DNA): TGCAGCGTTGTCGGTCCGGAGGCCACTGAAGCTTTCTTT.

This clonotype was observed a handful of times. This chain uses TRBV27 with TRBJ1-1, with 7 bases identical to TRBD1. The CDR3 extends over 14 amino acids. Trimming took 11 bases from V and 0 from J; bases not matched to a gene: 9. Germline values: CDR1 MNHEY, CDR2 SMNVEV (reference sequence). CDR3 bases: TGTGCCGGCGCGCTGACAGGGATGAACACTGAAGCTTTCTTT. Translation gives CAGALTGMNTEAFF.

This clonotype occurred a few times. This sequence joins TRBV12-3 or TRBV12-4 and TRBJ1-2; D is perhaps TRBD1 (5 bases). The CDR3 sequence is 14 residues long. V was pared by 1 base and J by 3 bases, with 9 bases between. DNA of the CDR3: TGTGCCAGCAGTTTAGGAGGGGTCTACTATGGCTACACCTTC. Protein: CASSLGGVYYGYTF.

The V gene is TRBV12-3 or TRBV12-4, the J gene TRBJ1-1; tentatively, D is TRBD1 (6 bases). The length of the CDR3 is 14 residues. Trimming left V 5 bases short and J 4 bases short, with 14 bases between. The CDR3 nucleotides are TGTGCCAGCAGTGCGGACAGTTGGGGCACTGAAGCTTTCTTT. It specifies CASSADSWGTEAFF.

To note about this clonotype: One end of the junction varies from germline; a read error may be responsible. This sequence joins TRBV27 and TRBJ1-1; 12 bases map to TRBD1. Germline V CDR1 and CDR2: MNHEY, SMNVEV (reference sequence). CDR3 length equals 18 residues. The CDR3 loop reads CTSSPTGTGGSYGTEAFF. CDR3 bases: TGCACCAGCAGCCCCACAGGGACAGGGGGCTCCTACGGGACTGAAGCTTTCTTT.

The genes are TRBV11-3 and TRBJ2-1; TRBD2 matches 13 bases. The CDR3 is 14 residues long. Germline V CDR1 and CDR2: SGHNT, YENEEA. Trimming at V came to 4 bases and at J to 7 bases, leaving 1 base not matched to a gene. The CDR3 sequence: CASSSGLAGNEQFF. The CDR3 nucleotides read TGTGCCAGCAGCTCGGGACTAGCGGGGAATGAGCAGTTCTTC.

This clonotype was observed once. J is TRBJ2-3 and V is TRBV4-2; D is perhaps TRBD1 (5 bases). The germline CDR1 and CDR2 sequences are LGHNA and YNFKEQ. The CDR3 has 14 amino acids. Trimming pared 6 bases from V and 6 bases from J, leaving 16 bases between. This chain's CDR3 is CASRGPQGEDTQYF. The DNA for the CDR3 is TGTGCCAGCAGAGGGCCTCAGGGTGAGGATACGCAGTATTTT.

The J gene is TRBJ2-5, the V gene TRBV20-1; 8 bases match TRBD1. The CDR3 length is 12 residues. V trimming: 3 bases; J trimming: 5 bases; junction bases outside the gene matches: 2. Germline V lookup: CDR1 DFQATT, CDR2 SNEGSKA (reference sequence). DNA for the CDR3: TGCAGTGCTAGGGGACAGGTGGAGACCCAGTACTTC. It is translated as CSARGQVETQYF.

This clonotype was seen only a few times. This chain connects TRBV6-6 to TRBJ2-3; 8 nucleotides align to TRBD2. Trimming at V came to 5 bases and at J to 4 bases, leaving 11 bases not matched to a gene. Germline CDR1 reads MNHNY; CDR2 reads SVGAGI (reference sequence). This CDR3 spans 16 amino acids. In nucleotides, the CDR3 is TGTGCCAGCAGTCTACGTAGAGCGGGAGAGTCAGATACGCAGTATTTT. This encodes CASSLRRAGESDTQYF.

This clonotype was counted only a few times. The genes are TRBV7-6 and TRBJ2-2; 7 bases line up with TRBD1. V was pared by 2 bases and J by 2 bases, with 5 bases of the junction left unmatched. This CDR3 comprises 16 residues. The V gene's germline CDR1 is SGHVS and CDR2 FNYEAQ. The CDR3 here is CASSLYPGGNTGELFF. CDR3 bases: TGTGCCAGCAGCTTATATCCAGGGGGAAACACCGGGGAGCTGTTTTTT.

This clonotype has ten or more counts. V gene TRBV7-6 combines with J gene TRBJ2-3; TRBD2 matches at 11 bases. Losses at the gene ends were 5 bases for V and 2 bases for J; bases not matched to a gene: 6. The germline V gene encodes CDR1 SGHVS and CDR2 FNYEAQ. CDR3 length: 16 residues. CDR3 DNA: TGTGCCAGCAGCCCTATAGCGGGAGGGATCACAGATACGCAGTATTTT. This translates into CASSPIAGGITDTQYF.

This clonotype was recorded at least ten times. J is TRBJ2-7 and V is TRBV29-1, with D possibly matching TRBD1 (9 bases). V was shortened by 4 bases and J by 1 base, with 38 bases between the two germline ends. Germline V CDR1 and CDR2: SQVTM, ANQGSEA. The CDR3 has 22 amino acids. The CDR3 DNA sequence: TGCAGCGTTGTATCGGGGGGGAGGGGACAGGGTTTTGTCGGCAGACTTTCCTACGAGCAGTACTTC. It specifies CSVVSGGRGQGFVGRLSYEQYF.